The rows below give T cell receptor beta chains drawn from one sample of a study of T cells expressing NK-cell markers. TCRdb reprocessed the 5' RACE reads, with one entry per CDR3 protein and no DNA. Its listing shows over 350,000 distinct CDR3 sequences. Specimen: blood T cells: a sorted CD56 or NKG2C T cell subset, CD4+ or CD8+ T cells, or bulk PBMC T cells (not recorded which). These receptors originate from a woman in her forties or fifties in good health. The CDR3 runs from the conserved cysteine through the conserved F or W.

j_gene: TRBJ2-2; v_gene: TRBV20-1; CDR3aa: CSARAPSGRATGELFF
j_gene: TRBJ1-5; v_gene: TRBV14; CDR3aa: CASSPSGTGAPQHF
j_gene: TRBJ1-2; v_gene: TRBV5-1; CDR3aa: CASSKNTGTGGYTF
j_gene: TRBJ2-1; v_gene: TRBV20-1; CDR3aa: CSAPGTGELIYNEQFF
j_gene: TRBJ2-3; v_gene: TRBV20-1; CDR3aa: CSARGTRGAGTDTQYF
j_gene: TRBJ2-2; v_gene: TRBV9; CDR3aa: CASSADRGRTGELFF
j_gene: TRBJ2-4; v_gene: TRBV9; CDR3aa: CASSVGGENIQYF
j_gene: TRBJ1-1; v_gene: TRBV29-1; CDR3aa: CSGDRATNTEAFF
j_gene: TRBJ2-1; v_gene: TRBV30; CDR3aa: CACPRGSYNEQFF
j_gene: TRBJ2-7; v_gene: TRBV6-2/TRBV6-3; CDR3aa: CASSAGTSGRLTYEQYF
j_gene: TRBJ2-7; v_gene: TRBV30; CDR3aa: CAWDLAGLYEQYF
j_gene: TRBJ1-5; v_gene: TRBV19; CDR3aa: CASSMIGGHTGNQPQHF
j_gene: TRBJ1-2; v_gene: TRBV5-1; CDR3aa: CASSLGGSDGYTF
j_gene: TRBJ1-2; v_gene: TRBV5-4; CDR3aa: CATYKDSPYGYTF
j_gene: TRBJ2-6; v_gene: TRBV13; CDR3aa: CASSLGPGQGAFGANVLTF
j_gene: TRBJ1-1; v_gene: TRBV12-3/TRBV12-4; CDR3aa: CASSPRQGQNTEAFF
j_gene: TRBJ1-2; v_gene: TRBV16; CDR3aa: CASSPGGYGYTF
j_gene: TRBJ2-7; v_gene: TRBV21-1; CDR3aa: CASSKTRGGGDYEQYF
j_gene: TRBJ2-7; v_gene: TRBV9; CDR3aa: CASSVGLSSYEQYF
j_gene: TRBJ2-1; v_gene: TRBV19; CDR3aa: CASSIRDTNAYNEQFF
j_gene: TRBJ1-2; v_gene: TRBV10-3; CDR3aa: CAISNTGANYGYTF
j_gene: TRBJ1-1; v_gene: TRBV5-1; CDR3aa: CASSTYRGSTEAFF
j_gene: TRBJ2-1; v_gene: TRBV24-1; CDR3aa: CATSDPGTGASNEQFF
j_gene: TRBJ2-7; v_gene: TRBV5-1; CDR3aa: CASRVGSYEQYF
j_gene: TRBJ1-1; v_gene: TRBV20-1; CDR3aa: CSAFAGSTRNTEAFF
j_gene: TRBJ1-1; v_gene: TRBV14; CDR3aa: CASSLTRNTEAFF
j_gene: TRBJ1-4; v_gene: TRBV12-3/TRBV12-4; CDR3aa: CASSLSGGGEKLFF
j_gene: TRBJ2-5; v_gene: TRBV7-9; CDR3aa: CASSPGISRGETQYF
j_gene: TRBJ2-3; v_gene: TRBV24-1; CDR3aa: CATSDLGQGATDTQYF
j_gene: TRBJ2-1; v_gene: TRBV12-3/TRBV12-4; CDR3aa: CASTIRVALVRNEQFF
j_gene: TRBJ2-1; v_gene: TRBV10-3; CDR3aa: CATHVGEGQNEQFF
j_gene: TRBJ2-1; v_gene: TRBV11-2; CDR3aa: CASSLSSLHYNEQFF
j_gene: TRBJ2-1; v_gene: TRBV29-1; CDR3aa: CITSGVGTYNEQFF
j_gene: TRBJ1-2; v_gene: TRBV25-1; CDR3aa: CASSDRGEERAGYTF
j_gene: TRBJ2-1; v_gene: TRBV7-8; CDR3aa: CASSSARDNEQFF
j_gene: TRBJ2-1; v_gene: TRBV14; CDR3aa: CASSRQSHNEQFF
j_gene: TRBJ2-3; v_gene: TRBV9; CDR3aa: CASSARGGSSTDTQYF
j_gene: TRBJ2-3; v_gene: TRBV28; CDR3aa: CASSSLLAGLITDTQYF
j_gene: TRBJ1-5; v_gene: TRBV15; CDR3aa: CATSRDRNQPQHF
j_gene: TRBJ2-1; v_gene: TRBV30; CDR3aa: CAWSGTTRDEQFF
j_gene: TRBJ2-1; v_gene: TRBV6-6; CDR3aa: CASSYSTLNEQFF
j_gene: TRBJ2-3; v_gene: TRBV20-1; CDR3aa: CSAMVAGGYTQYF